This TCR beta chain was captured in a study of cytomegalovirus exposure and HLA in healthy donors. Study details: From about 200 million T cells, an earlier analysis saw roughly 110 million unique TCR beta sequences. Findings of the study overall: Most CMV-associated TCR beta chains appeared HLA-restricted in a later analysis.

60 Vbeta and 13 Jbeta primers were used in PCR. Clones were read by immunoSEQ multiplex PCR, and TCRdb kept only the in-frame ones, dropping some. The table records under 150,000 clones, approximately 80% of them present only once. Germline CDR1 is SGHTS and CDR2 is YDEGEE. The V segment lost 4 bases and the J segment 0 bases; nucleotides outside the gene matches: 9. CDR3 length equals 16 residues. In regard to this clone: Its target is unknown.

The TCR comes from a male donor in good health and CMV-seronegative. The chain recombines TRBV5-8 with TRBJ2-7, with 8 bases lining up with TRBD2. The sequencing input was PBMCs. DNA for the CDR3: TGTGCCAGCAGCCATGGACTAGCAGAGAGCTCCTACGAGCAGTACTTC. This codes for CASSHGLAESSYEQYF.